The clone carrying this TCR beta chain was counted a single time. Its specificity is not known. The sample comes from a study of T cell responses to AZD1222 COVID-19 vaccine. Study-level information: Investigators merged groups given second doses at roughly 4 or roughly 12 weeks. General study results and limits: Baseline serostatus was positive in only a handful of AZD1222 recipients. Vaccination with two AZD1222 doses was followed by a rise in Spike-specific TCR breadth and depth. Most donors were white British and more were female, and clonal diversity was possibly underestimated.

J lost 3 bases, V lost 4 bases, and 16 bases had no gene match. The CDR3 loop spans 19 amino acids. Germline CDR1 reads SGHVS; CDR2 reads FNYEAQ. Libraries were prepared by immunoSEQ multiplex PCR; TCRdb keeps only in-frame clonotypes and omits some of them. The table shows over 65,000 clones, with around 85% occurring only once. This clonotype was sampled from an adult in good health. The V and J genes are TRBV7-6 and TRBJ1-4, with TRBD1 identical over 8 bases. The sample consisted of peripheral blood, taken on day 0 of AZD1222 vaccination. The CDR3 here is CASSSPRDRTPGANEKLFF. The CDR3 coding sequence is TGTGCCAGCAGCTCTCCCCGGGACAGGACGCCTGGGGCTAATGAAAAACTGTTTTTT.